This TCR beta chain was found in a study of T cell responses to AZD1222 COVID-19 vaccine. Study overall: Analysis merged second doses at about 4 or about 12 weeks. Points from the study as a whole: Spike-specific TCR repertoires showed rising breadth and depth after two AZD1222 doses. There were mostly white British donors and more females than males, and clonal diversity was possibly underestimated. Only 5 or 6 individuals given AZD1222 were seropositive at baseline.

As for this clone: Its antigen remains unknown.

Sequencing used immunoSEQ multiplex PCR; TCRdb keeps in-frame clones, though not all of them. Of around 100,000 clones detected, 90% appear once; the ten largest clones hold 1.3%. From germline, CDR1 is LNHDA and CDR2 SQIVND (reference sequence). The CDR3 sequence is 13 residues long. V was trimmed by 1 base and J by 4 bases, leaving 5 bases between them. The J gene is TRBJ1-5, the V gene TRBV19; no firm D call. Sequenced here: peripheral blood, sampled on day 0 of AZD1222 vaccination. The sequence derives from an adult in good health. The CDR3 DNA is TGTGCCAGTAGTATAGTAGGGAATCAGCCCCAGCATTTT. The encoded protein is CASSIVGNQPQHF.